This T cell receptor (beta chain) was recorded in a study of Ad26.COV2.S vaccination and SARS-CoV-2 variants. Study-level information: Donor joined the COV1001 Ad26.COV2.S trial arm.

Specified treatment: approximately 18 received Ad26.COV2.S at low or high dose, single or two shots; about 5 received placebo; per-sample allocation not given. Following the first vaccine or placebo injection, samples were taken on day 63. This CDR3 is built from 14 residues. Germline trimming cut 2 bases from V and 4 bases from J; bases unmatched to any gene: 4. Germline V gene lookup returns CDR1 ENHRY and CDR2 SYGVKD. Clones were read by immunoSEQ multiplex PCR, and TCRdb kept only the in-frame ones, dropping some. The sample has about 350,000 clones; 88% are singletons. V usage is TRBV10-3 and J usage is TRBJ1-1; 7 nucleotides agree with TRBD1. Sequences were derived from peripheral blood, sampled in a trial of Ad26.COV2.S vaccine versus placebo. The TCR sequence derives from a person between 18 and 65 years old who received the Ad26.COV2.S COVID-19 vaccine or a placebo. The CDR3 is CAISEPGTATEAFF. Written as DNA, the CDR3 is TGTGCCATCAGTGAGCCTGGGACAGCCACTGAAGCTTTCTTT.